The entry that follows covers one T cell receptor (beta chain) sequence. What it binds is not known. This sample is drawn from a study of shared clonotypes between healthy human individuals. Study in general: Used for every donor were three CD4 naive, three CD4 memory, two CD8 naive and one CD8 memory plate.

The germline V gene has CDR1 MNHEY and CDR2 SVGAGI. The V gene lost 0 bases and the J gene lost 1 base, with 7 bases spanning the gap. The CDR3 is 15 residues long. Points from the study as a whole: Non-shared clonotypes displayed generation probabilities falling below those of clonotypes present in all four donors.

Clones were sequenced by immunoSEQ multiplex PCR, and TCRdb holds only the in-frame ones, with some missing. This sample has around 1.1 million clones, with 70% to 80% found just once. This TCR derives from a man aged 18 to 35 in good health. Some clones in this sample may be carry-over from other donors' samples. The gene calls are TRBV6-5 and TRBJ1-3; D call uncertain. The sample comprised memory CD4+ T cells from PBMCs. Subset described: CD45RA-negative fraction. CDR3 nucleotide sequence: TGTGCCAGCAGTTACTCGTTGAGATCTGGAAACACCATATATTTT. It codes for CASSYSLRSGNTIYF.